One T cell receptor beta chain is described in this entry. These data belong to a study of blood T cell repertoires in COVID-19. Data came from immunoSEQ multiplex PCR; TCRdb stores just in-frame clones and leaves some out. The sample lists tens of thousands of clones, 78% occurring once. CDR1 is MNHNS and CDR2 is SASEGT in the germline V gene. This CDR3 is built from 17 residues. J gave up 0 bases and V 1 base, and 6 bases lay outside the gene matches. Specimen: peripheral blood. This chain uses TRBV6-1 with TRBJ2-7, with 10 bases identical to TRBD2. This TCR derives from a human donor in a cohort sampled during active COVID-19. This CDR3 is CASSEGASGGLSYEQYF. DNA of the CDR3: TGTGCCAGCAGTGAAGGTGCTAGCGGGGGACTCTCCTACGAGCAGTACTTC.